This T cell receptor (beta chain) was profiled in a study of blood T cell repertoires in COVID-19. From germline, CDR1 is SEHNR and CDR2 FQNEAQ (reference sequence). This CDR3 region has 13 residues. Trimming removed 5 bases from V and 10 bases from J, with 17 bases in between. Original processing notes: Estimated nucleated cell counts came from reference gene primer amplification. Some clones are missing from TCRdb's copy, which holds only in-frame ones; the method was immunoSEQ multiplex PCR. That table furnishes V, J and clone size, whereas the DNA furnished D and trimming. The table lists over 65,000 clones, around 90% of them singletons.

Sequencing input: peripheral blood. The receptor was isolated from a man aged 45-60 years with active COVID-19. The V call is TRBV7-9, the J call TRBJ1-1; TRBD1 is a possible D gene (5 bases). CDR3 residues: CASSPHGGDRAFF. CDR3 bases: TGTGCCAGCAGCCCTCATGGAGGGGATAGAGCTTTCTTT. Looking up the rest from reference TRBV7-9 and TRBJ1-1 gives the full variable domain: DTGVSQNPRHKITKRGQNVTFRCDPISEHNRLYWYRQTLGQGPEFLTYFQNEAQLEKSRLLSDRFSAERPKGSFSTLEIQRTEQGDSAMYLCASSPHGGDRAFFGQGTRLTVV.